There are many counts of the clone carrying this TCR beta chain. Its antigen remains unknown. This sample was taken from a study of identical twins. Regarding the study as a whole: Among beta out-of-frame sequences, excess sharing between twins appeared weaker. The models systematically underestimated how much out-of-frame TCR alpha was shared in monozygotic twins. The conclusions drew on cross-sectional statistical analysis instead of tracking the same donors.

Via MiXCR, TCRdb re-called the 5' RACE reads, giving one row per CDR3 protein. The repertoire includes 350,000 or so distinct CDR3 sequences, 7% to 9.5% of them detected once, and about 8.1% sits in the top ten. The receptor comes from a woman in her fifties or sixties in good health. Sequencing was done on a sample of naive T cells sorted from blood.

The CDR3 region has the DNA TGCGCCAGCAGCAAAACAGGGGTGGCTATGAACACTGAAGCTTTCTTT. Translation gives CASSKTGVAMNTEAFF. V gene TRBV5-1 combines with J gene TRBJ1-1, with 7 nucleotides matching TRBD1. CDR1 is SGHRS and CDR2 is YFSETQ in the germline V gene. The CDR3 is made up of 16 amino acids. Losses at the gene ends were 4 bases for V and 0 bases for J; bases not matched to a gene: 9.